The source of this T cell receptor (beta chain) is a study of T cell repertoires in cytomegalovirus infection (dated by TCRdb to the late 2010s). Notes on the research overall: Donor HLA type was relevant to the analysis, as public TCR beta signatures indicated carriage of CMV infection together with the matching HLA type. Results and caveats for the whole study, not just this receptor: The ex vivo response was dominated by HLA-C-restricted CMV-specific TCR beta clonotypes, and the single most frequent clonotype in two of eight donors was supplied by these HLA-C-restricted clonotypes. In both this cohort and an independent cohort of several hundred donors, the cumulative frequency of public TCR beta family members distinguished carriers of CMV infection plus the relevant HLA type.

Many counts were recorded for this clonotype. Its antigen has not been determined. Qualities for individual bases were not recorded, and no much larger clone is one base off. Sequencing relied on an Illumina HiSeq 1500. Clones were called with MiXCR by TCRdb after fastp trimmed the public reads at Q25, and only in-frame beta chains were retained. Every CDR3 protein is listed once, alongside the most common genes and DNA of its rows. The sample table lists tens of thousands of distinct CDR3 sequences, more than 3% of them with a count of one. The ten largest clones take up 3.5% to 5% of the sample. This TCR was recovered from a human donor in good health (CMV status not recorded). Some clones in this sample may be carry-over from other donors' samples. Sequencing used PBMCs.

The CDR3 protein is CASSLSGTVNQPQHF. The sequenced DNA is TGTGCCAGCAGTTTATCCGGGACAGTCAATCAGCCCCAGCATTTT. The rearranged segments are TRBV12-3 or TRBV12-4 and TRBJ1-5, and TRBD1 aligns with 7 junction nucleotides. There are 15 amino acids in the CDR3, from cysteine to phenylalanine inclusive. The retained sequence is limited to the CDR3, 45 bases, with the frame set at the first base. Trimming leaves V shorter by 2 bases and J shorter by 3 bases, with the junction holding 4 bases beyond the gene matches.